These 24 T cell receptor beta chains share one sample of origin, sequenced in a study of T cell responses to AZD1222 COVID-19 vaccine. Produced via immunoSEQ multiplex PCR; TCRdb's table is partial and in-frame only. The sample holds tens of thousands of clones; approximately 84% are singletons and the top ten take approximately 10%. This sample comprised peripheral blood, obtained on day 0 of AZD1222 vaccination. These receptors all come from an adult in good health.

The chain has TRBV5-4 and TRBJ2-3; 14 bases fit TRBD2. The CDR3 runs 17 residues. After removal of 0 bases from V and 2 bases from J, the junction contained 2 bases not matched to a gene. CDR1 and CDR2 (germline): SGHNT, YYREEE (reference sequence). In DNA, the CDR3 is TGTGCCAGCAGCTTGGCGACTAGCGGGGGGGACACAGATACGCAGTATTTT. It codes for CASSLATSGGDTDTQYF.

This chain connects TRBV6-5 to TRBJ1-4; D not certain. Trimming stripped 5 bases from V and 4 bases from J, with 11 bases between. Germline V CDR1 and CDR2: MNHEY, SVGAGI. This CDR3 region has 14 residues. The CDR3 bases are TGTGCCAGCAGTCCCCGAGGGAATAATGAAAAACTGTTTTTT. Its protein product is CASSPRGNNEKLFF.

The rearrangement uses TRBV6-2 or TRBV6-3 and TRBJ2-1; D is possibly TRBD2 (5 bases). The CDR3 extends over 15 amino acids. V was pared by 2 bases and J by 8 bases, with 16 bases between. Germline CDR1 and CDR2: MNHEY and SVGEGT. The CDR3 reads CASSYVSASTDEQFF. In DNA, the CDR3 is TGTGCCAGCAGTTACGTCTCGGCTAGCACCGATGAGCAGTTCTTC.

The chain joins TRBV27 to TRBJ1-5; D is unclear. The V and J ends lost 9 bases and 7 bases respectively, with 16 bases between them. The germline V gene encodes CDR1 MNHEY and CDR2 SMNVEV (reference sequence). The CDR3 totals 13 residues. The CDR3 coding sequence is TGTGCCAGGAAAACACCCGGAGGCCAGCCCCAGCATTTT. Its protein product is CARKTPGGQPQHF.

About this clone itself: The same CDR3 also results from other DNA sequences found in this sample. The chain joins TRBV11-3 to TRBJ1-1; D uncertain. CDR3 size: 13 residues. Trimming left V 0 bases short and J 1 base short, with 3 bases between. Germline V CDR1 and CDR2: SGHNT, YENEEA. The CDR3, as DNA: TGTGCCAGCAGCTTAGATAGGAACACTGAAGCTTTCTTT. Translation gives CASSLDRNTEAFF.

This chain joins TRBV7-8 and TRBJ1-2; no firm D call. V dropped 5 bases and J dropped 1 base, with 2 bases sitting between them. Germline V lookup: CDR1 SGHVS, CDR2 FQNEAQ. The CDR3 spans 11 residues. CDR3 nucleotide sequence: TGTGCCAGCAGCCTTAACTATGGCTACACCTTC. Protein product: CASSLNYGYTF.

The CDR3 DNA sequence: TGTGCCAGCAGCCAGAGGAACAGGGGTAATGAGCAGTTCTTC. This codes for CASSQRNRGNEQFF. The V and J genes are TRBV3-1 (or the pseudogene TRBV3-2) and TRBJ2-1; the match to TRBD1 covers 7 bases. CDR1 and CDR2 from the germline V gene are LGHDT and YNNKEL (reference sequence). CDR3 length: 14 amino acids. V lost 3 bases to trimming and J lost 7 bases; unmatched junction nucleotides: 6.

The V call is TRBV2, the J call TRBJ2-2; 10 bases are a match to TRBD1. Losses at the gene ends were 5 bases for V and 5 bases for J; bases not matched to a gene: 5. This CDR3 contains 15 residues. The V gene's germline CDR1 is SNHLY and CDR2 FYNNEI. CDR3 in amino acids: CASSNPGQGTGELFF. CDR3 sequence (DNA): TGTGCCAGCAGTAATCCGGGACAGGGGACCGGGGAGCTGTTTTTT.

In the case of this clone: The identical CDR3 is also encoded by other nucleotide sequences in the sample. V gene TRBV9 combines with J gene TRBJ1-2, with D tentatively TRBD1 (6 bases). Germline V gene data show CDR1 as SGDLS and CDR2 as YYNGEE. V shed 0 bases and J shed 4 bases, with 13 bases lying between them. The CDR3 sequence is 15 residues long. The CDR3 nucleotides are TGTGCCAGCAGCGTAGGGGATGGGGGGCTCTATGGCTACACCTTC. This gives the protein CASSVGDGGLYGYTF.

The V and J genes are TRBV3-1 (or the pseudogene TRBV3-2) and TRBJ2-7, with 10 bases aligning to TRBD2. Trimming cost V 2 bases and J 2 bases; bases outside gene matches: 3. Per germline, CDR1 LGHDT and CDR2 YNNKEL (reference sequence). The CDR3 contains 15 residues. The CDR3 spells CASSQQAGGPYEQYF. CDR3 nucleotide sequence: TGTGCCAGCAGCCAACAAGCGGGAGGGCCCTACGAGCAGTACTTC.

This clone was seen just once. This chain links TRBV5-1 with TRBJ2-2, with a possible D match to TRBD1 (6 bases). The length of the CDR3 is 15 residues. Germline V gives CDR1 SGHRS, CDR2 YFSETQ. Trimming removed 4 bases at V and 7 bases at J, with 17 bases between. The CDR3 here is CASSTDSTGFGELFF. For the CDR3, the DNA is TGCGCCAGCAGCACGGACAGCACGGGGTTCGGGGAGCTGTTTTTT.

The V gene is TRBV11-2, the J gene TRBJ2-3; D is possibly TRBD1 (6 bases). CDR3 length equals 15 residues. Germline loops: CDR1 SGHAT, CDR2 FQNNGV. V dropped 0 bases and J dropped 2 bases, with 9 bases sitting between them. The CDR3 DNA follows: TGTGCCAGCAGCTTAGAAGGACAGTTCACAGATACGCAGTATTTT. This codes for CASSLEGQFTDTQYF.

The V call is TRBV5-1, the J call TRBJ2-3; TRBD2 aligns across 8 bases. CDR3 size: 14 residues. Trimming cost V 9 bases and J 5 bases; bases outside gene matches: 11. From germline, CDR1 is SGHRS and CDR2 YFSETQ. The CDR3 region is CATGGGSAVDTQYF. CDR3 nucleotides: TGCGCCACCGGGGGGGGCAGTGCGGTAGATACGCAGTATTTT.

The chain joins TRBV11-2 to TRBJ2-7, with TRBD2 as a possible D gene (5 bases). Trimming took 2 bases from V and 2 from J, leaving 10 bases between them. Germline V gene lookup returns CDR1 SGHAT and CDR2 FQNNGV. This CDR3 contains 14 residues. The CDR3 spells CASSLRGTPYEQYF. DNA of the CDR3: TGTGCCAGCAGCTTACGGGGAACTCCCTACGAGCAGTACTTC.

This chain joins TRBV19 and TRBJ2-7, with a possible D match to TRBD1 (5 bases). The CDR3 length is 14 residues. V gave up 6 bases and J gave up 0 bases, with 12 bases separating them. Germline assignment: CDR1 LNHDA and CDR2 SQIVND (reference sequence). The CDR3 here is CASSRGQSSYEQYF. The CDR3 DNA reads TGTGCCAGTAGCCGTGGACAAAGCTCCTACGAGCAGTACTTC.

The V and J genes are TRBV24-1 and TRBJ2-2, with TRBD1 identical over 7 bases. From germline, CDR1 is KGHDR and CDR2 SFDVKD. V lost 5 bases, J lost 0 bases, and 8 bases stayed unmatched. The CDR3 has 17 amino acids. The CDR3 DNA reads TGTGCCACCAGTGCCTCGGGGACAGCTGCGAACACCGGGGAGCTGTTTTTT. This encodes CATSASGTAANTGELFF.

V and J are TRBV18 and TRBJ2-7, with 10 bases aligning to TRBD1. Germline loops: CDR1 KGHSH, CDR2 LQKENI. After removal of 3 bases from V and 3 bases from J, the junction contained 5 bases not matched to a gene. This CDR3 comprises 15 residues. This chain's CDR3 is CASSPGTGASYEQYF. CDR3 DNA: TGTGCCAGCTCACCGGGGACAGGGGCGAGCTACGAGCAGTACTTC.

The V gene is TRBV9, the J gene TRBJ1-6; no clear D. Between the trimmed V and J ends, which lost 0 bases and 6 bases, there was a span of 4 bases. CDR1 is SGDLS, CDR2 YYNGEE, per germline. The CDR3 has 13 residues. The CDR3 is CASSVEPNSPLHF. CDR3 DNA sequence: TGTGCCAGCAGCGTAGAGCCTAATTCACCCCTCCACTTT.

The chain combines TRBV7-3 with TRBJ2-3, with a tentative D call TRBD2 (5 bases). The CDR3 loop spans 15 amino acids. Germline CDR1 SGHTA, CDR2 FQGTGA. Deletions cut 2 bases from V and 0 bases from J, with 9 bases between. CDR3 nucleotide sequence: TGTGCCAGCAGCTTACGGGGTTCTAGCACAGATACGCAGTATTTT. Its translation: CASSLRGSSTDTQYF. Full variable domain (missing parts from reference TRBV7-3 and TRBJ2-3): GAGVSQTPSNKVTEKGKYVELRCDPISGHTALYWYRQSLGQGPEFLIYFQGTGAADDSGLPNDRFFAVRPEGSVSTLKIQRTERGDSAVYLCASSLRGSSTDTQYFGPGTRLTVL.

The chain links TRBV5-1 to TRBJ2-3; perhaps TRBD1 as D (5 bases). The length of the CDR3 is 16 residues. CDR1 and CDR2 from the germline V gene are SGHRS and YFSETQ. Between the trimmed V and J ends, which lost 4 bases and 1 base, there was a span of 16 bases. CDR3 bases: TGCGCCAGCAGCGAAGCAGGGTCCGCGGGCACAGATACGCAGTATTTT. This codes for CASSEAGSAGTDTQYF.

The chain carries TRBV5-1 and TRBJ2-2; D is unclear. Trimming removed 5 bases at V and 8 bases at J, with 13 bases between. Germline CDR1 SGHRS, CDR2 YFSETQ. CDR3 length: 13 residues. The CDR3 region has the DNA TGCGCCAGCAGATCCCGTCGGGCAGGGGAGCTGTTTTTT. Its translation is CASRSRRAGELFF.

The chain combines TRBV3-1 (or the pseudogene TRBV3-2) with TRBJ1-2; tentative D call: TRBD1 (5 bases). Per germline, CDR1 LGHDT and CDR2 YNNKEL (reference sequence). The CDR3 loop spans 15 amino acids. V lost 2 bases and J lost 5, with 15 bases in between. The CDR3 DNA reads as TGTGCCAGCAGCCAATCGGCACAGGCGGTGTATGGCTACACCTTC. Residues: CASSQSAQAVYGYTF.

The J gene is TRBJ2-7, the V gene TRBV5-1; TRBD2 might be the D (7 bases). Between the trimmed V and J ends, which lost 1 base and 7 bases, there was a span of 18 bases. Germline V gene lookup returns CDR1 SGHRS and CDR2 YFSETQ. The CDR3 runs to 15 residues. DNA of the CDR3: TGCGCCAGCAGCTTGAGGGGGGGCCTTTCGGTTGAGCAGTACTTC. Its protein product is CASSLRGGLSVEQYF.

The chain has TRBV4-1 and TRBJ1-6; D unclear. This CDR3 region has 15 residues. The V gene lost 0 bases and the J gene lost 6 bases, with 9 bases spanning the gap. Germline V gene lookup returns CDR1 MGHRA and CDR2 YSYEKL. The CDR3 region is CASSQDRPSNSPLHF. Written as DNA, the CDR3 is TGCGCCAGCAGCCAAGACCGCCCTAGTAATTCACCCCTCCACTTT.